The sequence of this T cell receptor beta chain was determined in a study of shared clonotypes between healthy human individuals (dated by TCRdb to 2019 to 2021). The study in broad terms: The cohort included three men and a couple of women between 18 and 49 years of age. The study deeply sequenced blood TCR repertoires of several healthy adults to estimate repertoire size and the extent of clonotype sharing between individuals. Libraries were prepared and TCR repertoires were sequenced by different laboratories using diverse techniques, in order to increase sequencing depth and limit assay-specific biases. For each donor, CD4 naive and CD4 memory were each run on three plates, CD8 naive on two plates, and CD8 memory on one plate. Each donor's leukapheresis produced roughly between roughly 0.85 and 9.5 billion PBMCs. The research as a whole found: Naive subsets generally had larger estimated clonotype richness than memory subsets. When four donors were compared, the shared fraction of clonotypes was around 5% for naive CD4, around 3.5% for naive CD8, roughly 2.5% for memory CD4, and roughly 0.4% for memory CD8. Compared with non-shared clonotypes, clonotypes shared by all four sorted-subset donors had higher generation probabilities. Based on pairwise subsampling, the degree of clonotype sharing among donors was expected to be affected by sequencing depth. Rarefaction of sorted-subset datasets indicated incomplete sequencing despite the large sequencing depth. Because the study included only a small number of donors, the genetic and exposure-history diversity represented was limited. Sampling was restricted to blood, and TCR repertoires in tissues likely differ from the TCR repertoires found in blood.

A distance of 8 bases separates the germline ends of V and J, which lose 4 bases and 6 bases respectively. From cysteine to phenylalanine, the CDR3 is 12 amino acids long. The DNA shown is the 36-base CDR3, in frame from base 1. CDR1 is given as SGHRS and CDR2 as YFSETQ, both from the germline V gene. Using the deep immunoSEQ assay, multiplex PCR amplified TCR CDR3 regions from genomic DNA. Genomic DNA extracted from each cell subset was distributed evenly over all wells of several immunoSEQ 96-well plates, and each plate served as one replicate. Each replicate PCR for sorted subsets received roughly 0.2 ug genomic DNA, equal to roughly 30,000 T cell genomes. Purified libraries were measured with a Qubit 3.0 fluorometer, size-checked on a Bioanalyzer 2100, and measured again with the KAPA Library Quantification kit. Each immunoSEQ 96-well plate was sequenced on its own single-read 150-cycle Illumina NextSeq 550 flow cell. As for how the authors treated the data: Because the immunoSEQ output included only junctional sequences and no quality scores, the filtering could not be the same as the filtering used for full-length reads. Sequences were annotated with PyIR, a Python wrapper for IgBLAST v1.9, and V/J genes and CDR3 were assigned using IMGT germline references. Any read was removed if the V/J assignment was weak (E-value above 1e-6), the CDR3 was missing, or the read contained stop codons, out-of-frame junctions, or ambiguous translated residues. V3J clonotypes were defined as sequences sharing the same inferred V gene, J gene, and CDR3 amino acid sequence. To compute the percentage overlap between repertoires, the number of shared unique clonotypes was divided by the size of the smaller repertoire. Repertoire richness was assessed with RTK rarefaction, the Chao1 estimator, and Recon v2.1 estimates of unobserved clonotypes. Generation probabilities for all TCRbeta clonotypes obtained by the gDNA method from a few donors were computed using OLGA. TCRdb obtained this table from immuneACCESS and retained in-frame rearrangements with V and J assigned. These tables miss some clones; where compared with another copy, unresolved V genes account for less than half of the shortfall, and the remainder is unexplained. V and J calls and clone size follow that table, whereas D and trimming were derived from the DNA. The sample profile shows about 1,900,000 clones; approximately 95% of them were found once. The top ten constitute approximately 1% of the sample.

As regards this clone: The clone's antigen remains unknown. No much larger clonotype is one base removed from it; base qualities were not supplied.

For the CD8 naive samples, CD45RO-negative cells were positively selected for CCR7, yielding a CD45RA+CCR7+ population from which TemRA cells were excluded. Healthy HIV-negative adults with no recently reported acute infections or vaccinations were included as donors. Every donor was a Caucasian adult residing in Nashville, Tennessee, USA. Blood was obtained by leukapheresis, after which PBMCs were separated by Ficoll-Histopaque density gradient centrifugation and cryopreserved in liquid nitrogen vapor phase. Purity and quantity of every magnetically sorted T cell population were checked by analytical flow cytometry. Each sorted fraction had its genomic DNA isolated and then quantified by UV absorbance on a Nanodrop 2000c.

Sequenced input: naive CD8+ T cells sorted from blood. This specimen's cell subset or site label, interpreted: CD45RA+CCR7+. The TCR was taken from a man between 18 and 35 years old in good health. The rearranged chain carries TRBV5-1 and TRBJ2-1; no D gene call is confident. The encoded CDR3 is CASSRLGNEQFF. The DNA is as follows: TGCGCCAGCAGCCGGTTAGGCAATGAGCAGTTCTTC.